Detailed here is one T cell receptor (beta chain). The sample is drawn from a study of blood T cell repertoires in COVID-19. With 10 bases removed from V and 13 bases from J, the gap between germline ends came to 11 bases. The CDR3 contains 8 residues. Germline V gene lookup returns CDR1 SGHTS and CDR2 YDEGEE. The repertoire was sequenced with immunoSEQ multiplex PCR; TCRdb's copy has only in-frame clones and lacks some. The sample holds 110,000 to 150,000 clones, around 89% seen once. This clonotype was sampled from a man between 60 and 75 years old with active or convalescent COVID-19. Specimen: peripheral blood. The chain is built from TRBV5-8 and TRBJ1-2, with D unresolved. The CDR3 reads CASKRSTF. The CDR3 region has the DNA TGTGCCTCAAAGCGATCCACCTTC.